The 16 T cell receptor beta chains given below trace back to one sample, sequenced in a study of blood T cells in healthy people across ages. The second PCR ran about 6 to 12 cycles with a sample-barcoded 5' primer and J-beta primers. TCRdb re-called the 5' RACE reads through MiXCR, storing one row per CDR3 protein. Here the sample spans about 510,000 distinct CDR3 sequences, 25% to 35% being singletons. In addition, the sample was reused for a study of T cells of mothers and their children.

The sample consisted of blood. Receptor source: a boy aged 2 to 10 in good health.

The chain uses TRBV7-9 and TRBJ1-4; perhaps TRBD1 as D (6 bases). The CDR3 is made up of 15 amino acids. V was cut by 8 bases and J by 0 bases, with 13 bases left in between. The germline gives CDR1 SEHNR, CDR2 FQNEAQ (reference sequence). Here the CDR3 DNA reads TGTGCCAGCGCCCGGACAGAATCAACTAATGAAAAACTGTTTTTT. This gives the protein CASARTESTNEKLFF.

This clonotype came up a few times. This chain joins TRBV18 and TRBJ1-2, with a weak D call TRBD1 (5 bases). The length of the CDR3 is 17 residues. Germline V gene sequence: CDR1 KGHSH, CDR2 LQKENI. Trimming cost V 3 bases and J 2 bases, with 19 bases left between them. This CDR3 is CASSPVRVGLPNYGYTF. CDR3 coding DNA: TGTGCCAGCTCACCGGTTAGGGTGGGGCTTCCCAACTATGGCTACACCTTC.

In its sample, this clonotype was seen a few times. CDR3 region: CSARVLSRGTGTEAFF. Written as DNA, the CDR3 is TGCAGTGCTAGAGTACTTTCAAGAGGGACGGGCACTGAAGCTTTCTTT. This chain uses TRBV20-1 with TRBJ1-1; a weak D match, TRBD1 (5 bases). Looked up from germline, CDR1 is DFQATT and CDR2 is SNEGSKA (reference sequence). The CDR3 has 16 amino acids. V gave up 1 base and J gave up 4 bases, with 19 bases separating them.

This clonotype has just a few counts. This rearrangement joins TRBV18 to TRBJ1-1; unclear D gene. The CDR3 has 15 residues. Germline lookup yields CDR1 KGHSH and CDR2 LQKENI. V was cut by 3 bases and J by 0 bases, with 11 bases left in between. The DNA of the CDR3 is TGTGCCAGCTCACCGTTGACCGGACTGAACACTGAAGCTTTCTTT. Translated: CASSPLTGLNTEAFF.

V gene TRBV5-1 combines with J gene TRBJ2-5, with D unresolved. Per germline, CDR1 SGHRS and CDR2 YFSETQ. CDR3 length: 16 amino acids. Trimming removed 3 bases from V and 5 bases from J, with 20 bases in between. Here the CDR3 reads CASSSPDGSNVETQYF. The CDR3 DNA follows: TGCGCCAGCAGCTCCCCGGACGGTTCTAACGTGGAGACCCAGTACTTC. Supplemented by reference TRBV5-1 and TRBJ2-5, the full variable domain reads KAGVTQTPRYLIKTRGQQVTLSCSPISGHRSVSWYQQTPGQGLQFLFEYFSETQRNKGNFPGRFSGRQFSNSRSEMNVSTLELGDSALYLCASSSPDGSNVETQYFGPGTRLLVL.

This clonotype occurred a few times. This chain joins TRBV11-2 and TRBJ2-1; no firm D call. Deletions cut 4 bases from V and 6 bases from J, with 13 bases between. Germline CDR1 and CDR2: SGHAT and FQNNGV. The CDR3 totals 14 residues. The CDR3 DNA reads TGTGCCAGCAGCTCCCTCGGCGGCCGCAATGAGCAGTTCTTC. Its protein is CASSSLGGRNEQFF.

This clonotype was counted a few times. The genes are TRBV24-1 and TRBJ2-5; TRBD1 matches 8 bases. The germline CDR1 and CDR2 sequences are KGHDR and SFDVKD. J gave up 2 bases and V 4 bases, and 11 bases lay outside the gene matches. This CDR3 contains 17 residues. The CDR3 region has the DNA TGTGCCACCAGTGACCCCGCAGGGACAGGCCAACAAGAGACCCAGTACTTC. This codes for CATSDPAGTGQQETQYF.

V usage is TRBV2 and J usage is TRBJ1-4; D is unresolved. The CDR3 has 11 amino acids. The V gene's germline CDR1 is SNHLY and CDR2 FYNNEI. V lost 3 bases, J lost 8 bases, and 4 bases lay in between. CDR3 in amino acids: CASSDAEKLFF. The CDR3 DNA reads as TGTGCCAGCAGTGACGCGGAAAAACTGTTTTTT.

The chain recombines TRBV2 with TRBJ2-5; TRBD1 or TRBD2 may be the D gene (5 bases each). The ends were cut back, 5 bases at V and 3 bases at J, with 10 bases in the middle. CDR3 size: 13 residues. The germline CDR1 and CDR2 sequences are SNHLY and FYNNEI. CDR3 DNA sequence: TGTGCCAGCAGTCGGGACCGGAAAGAGACCCAGTACTTC. This codes for CASSRDRKETQYF.

This clonotype has only a few counts. This chain uses TRBV20-1 with TRBJ2-3, with TRBD2 matching over 10 bases. This CDR3 contains 15 residues. V lost 6 bases to trimming and J lost 0 bases; unmatched junction nucleotides: 6. Per germline, CDR1 DFQATT and CDR2 SNEGSKA (reference sequence). CDR3 sequence reads: CSADDSGRSTDTQYF. The CDR3 nucleotides are TGCAGTGCGGACGATAGCGGGAGGAGCACAGATACGCAGTATTTT.

This clonotype was counted only a few times. The genes are TRBV3-1 and TRBJ2-3; D not certain. V lost 3 bases and J lost 4, with 23 bases in between. The CDR3 sequence is 18 residues long. Per the germline V gene, CDR1 is LGHDT and CDR2 is YNNKEL (reference sequence). The CDR3 protein is CASSHSLGEPAESDTQYF. Here the CDR3 DNA reads TGTGCCAGCAGCCATAGTCTAGGAGAGCCGGCGGAGTCAGATACGCAGTATTTT.

With respect to this clonotype: At one end the junction does not follow the germline gene, possibly because of a read error. V usage is TRBV6-5 and J usage is TRBJ2-7, with 9 bases identical to TRBD1. The CDR3 has 14 amino acids. Germline V CDR1 and CDR2: MNHEY, SVGAGI. CDR3 sequence (DNA): TGTGCCAGCAGCCCCGGGACAGGGTTCTACGAGCAGTGCTTC. This encodes CASSPGTGFYEQCF.

This clonotype was detected a few times. The chain joins TRBV9 to TRBJ2-5; tentatively, D is TRBD2 (6 bases). Trimming took 0 bases from V and 5 from J, leaving 14 bases between them. The CDR3 is 15 residues long. The germline V gene has CDR1 SGDLS and CDR2 YYNGEE. The CDR3 sequence: CASSVGPRRAETQYF. The CDR3, as DNA: TGTGCCAGCAGCGTAGGGCCCAGGAGGGCGGAGACCCAGTACTTC.

A few counts support this clonotype. The CDR3 nucleotides read TGTGCCTGGGCTAGCCTGACAGGGAAGGAGACCCAGTACTTC. It specifies CAWASLTGKETQYF. The chain is built from TRBV30 and TRBJ2-5; 7 bases are shared with TRBD1. Germline CDR1 is GTSNPN and CDR2 is SVGIG (reference sequence). Trimming took 5 bases from V and 5 from J; bases not matched to a gene: 11. The CDR3 extends over 14 amino acids.

V gene TRBV7-8 combines with J gene TRBJ2-1; TRBD2 aligns across 11 bases. After removal of 4 bases from V and 0 bases from J, the junction contained 2 bases not matched to a gene. CDR3 size: 16 residues. Germline V lookup: CDR1 SGHVS, CDR2 FQNEAQ. As DNA, the CDR3 is TGTGCCAGCAGCTCGGGACTAGCGGACTCCTACAATGAGCAGTTCTTC. Protein sequence: CASSSGLADSYNEQFF.

This clonotype was recorded a few times. V usage is TRBV5-1 and J usage is TRBJ1-1, with D possibly being TRBD1 (6 bases). Germline CDR1 SGHRS, CDR2 YFSETQ. The V gene lost 3 bases and the J gene lost 7 bases, with 16 bases spanning the gap. CDR3 length equals 14 residues. DNA for the CDR3: TGCGCCAGCAGCTCGGAGCGGGGGCAGATTGAAGCTTTCTTT. Residues: CASSSERGQIEAFF.